The 24 T cell receptor beta chains below were found in one sample sequenced in a study of shared clonotypes between healthy human individuals. Profiled with immunoSEQ multiplex PCR; TCRdb holds only in-frame clones, not every one. The table lists around 2.5 million clones, 93% of them singletons, with approximately 0.37% in the top ten. Sequencing was performed on naive CD4+ T cells from PBMCs. Subset given: CD45RA+ positively selected. These receptors were collected from a man aged 18 to 30 in good health. Some clones in this sample may be carry-over from other donors' samples.

The DNA of the CDR3 is TGTGCCAGCAGTTCTAGGCAGGGGTTGGGGACCGGGGAGCTGTTTTTT. Its protein product is CASSSRQGLGTGELFF. The chain uses TRBV6-6 and TRBJ2-2, with a weak D call TRBD1 (6 bases). V was pared by 4 bases and J by 5 bases, with 17 bases between. The CDR3 spans 16 residues. CDR1 is MNHNY, CDR2 SVGAGI, per germline (reference sequence).

The gene calls are TRBV9 and TRBJ2-2, with D unresolved. Trimming shortened V by 1 base and J by 4 bases, and 8 bases separated the two germline ends. The germline V gene encodes CDR1 SGDLS and CDR2 YYNGEE. This CDR3 spans 14 amino acids. The CDR3 spells CASSVTQSTGELFF. In DNA, the CDR3 is TGTGCCAGCAGCGTAACCCAGAGCACCGGGGAGCTGTTTTTT.

V gene TRBV2 combines with J gene TRBJ2-2; D unclear. The CDR3 totals 16 residues. Trimming pared 3 bases from V and 7 bases from J, leaving 18 bases between. In germline, CDR1 is SNHLY, CDR2 FYNNEI. In DNA form, the CDR3 reads TGTGCCAGCAGTGAGGTCCCTATGGGCGGCGGCGGGGAGCTGTTTTTT. Protein: CASSEVPMGGGGELFF.

The V gene is TRBV7-8, the J gene TRBJ1-3; D is undetermined. The CDR3 extends over 15 amino acids. Germline V gene lookup returns CDR1 SGHVS and CDR2 FQNEAQ. The V end lost 5 bases, the J end lost 0 bases, and 11 bases lay between the germline ends. CDR3: CASSPLWSSGNTIYF. CDR3 DNA sequence: TGTGCCAGCAGCCCGTTGTGGAGCTCTGGAAACACCATATATTTT.

The chain is built from TRBV6-5 and TRBJ2-5; D possibly corresponds to TRBD1 (5 bases). CDR3 size: 13 residues. V was shortened by 5 bases and J by 4 bases, with 11 bases between the two germline ends. Germline V CDR1 and CDR2: MNHEY, SVGAGI. In DNA, the CDR3 is TGTGCCAGCAGTCACCGACAGATAGAGACCCAGTACTTC. Amino acids: CASSHRQIETQYF.

In its sample, this clone was seen a few times. The rearrangement joins TRBV19 to TRBJ2-7, with D tentatively TRBD1 or TRBD2 (5 bases each). The CDR3 runs to 14 residues. The V gene lost 7 bases and the J gene lost 3 bases, with 16 bases spanning the gap. Germline V gives CDR1 LNHDA, CDR2 SQIVND (reference sequence). CDR3 residues: CASTQGGHNYEQYF. The CDR3 DNA sequence: TGTGCCAGTACCCAGGGCGGGCACAACTACGAGCAGTACTTC.

The V call is TRBV28, the J call TRBJ1-1; D is ambiguous. Trimming took off 4 bases at V and 10 bases at J, with 13 bases between the two ends. CDR1 is MDHEN and CDR2 is SYDVKM in the germline V gene. The CDR3 has 12 residues. This CDR3 reads CASSSKGGGAFF. The CDR3 bases are TGTGCCAGCAGTTCAAAGGGAGGAGGAGCTTTCTTT.

Concerning this clone: The same CDR3 also results from other DNA sequences found in this sample. V and J are TRBV9 and TRBJ2-7; 10 nucleotides align to TRBD1. CDR1 SGDLS and CDR2 YYNGEE come from the germline V gene. CDR3 length: 15 residues. The V segment lost 4 bases and the J segment 0 bases; nucleotides outside the gene matches: 4. CDR3 loop: CASSPGQGVSYEQYF. In DNA, the CDR3 is TGTGCCAGCAGCCCTGGACAGGGGGTCTCCTACGAGCAGTACTTC.

The chain employs TRBV7-2 and TRBJ2-7; 9 positions match TRBD1. V was clipped by 4 bases and J by 6 bases; unmatched bases: 7. Germline V gives CDR1 SGHTA, CDR2 FQGNSA. The CDR3 contains 14 residues. CDR3 in DNA: TGTGCCAGCAGCTGGCGGAGGACAGGGGCCGAGCAGTACTTC. Amino acid sequence: CASSWRRTGAEQYF.

The genes are TRBV18 and TRBJ1-2; unclear D gene. CDR3 size: 16 residues. V was shortened by 2 bases and J by 8 bases, with 21 bases between the two germline ends. Germline values: CDR1 KGHSH, CDR2 LQKENI. In nucleotides, the CDR3 is TGTGCCAGCTCACCAGGGCTTGGCGCCCCACCCGAGGGCTACACCTTC. Translation gives CASSPGLGAPPEGYTF.

This chain joins TRBV15 and TRBJ2-1; D is unresolved. The V and J ends lost 4 bases and 8 bases respectively, with 6 bases between them. The CDR3 is 11 amino acids. Germline values: CDR1 LNHNV, CDR2 YYDKDF (reference sequence). CDR3 amino acids: CATSKNDEQFF. The CDR3 region has the DNA TGTGCCACCAGCAAGAACGATGAGCAGTTCTTC.

This clone occurred a few times. The V gene is TRBV9, the J gene TRBJ1-2, with TRBD1 as a possible D gene (6 bases). This CDR3 is built from 14 residues. Per the germline V gene, CDR1 is SGDLS and CDR2 is YYNGEE. The germline V and J ends were trimmed by 5 bases and 5 bases, with 16 bases remaining between them. CDR3 coding DNA: TGTGCCAGCAGAGAGGAGGGGGTTGATTATGGCTACACCTTC. This translates into CASREEGVDYGYTF.

This clone was picked up one time. The chain is built from TRBV4-1 and TRBJ2-5; 12 nucleotides match TRBD2. The germline gives CDR1 MGHRA, CDR2 YSYEKL. There are 19 residues in the CDR3. With V trimmed by 0 bases and J by 2 bases, 10 bases remained unmatched. This CDR3 reads CASSQDRLAGGPGQETQYF. CDR3 DNA: TGCGCCAGCAGCCAAGATAGGCTAGCGGGAGGGCCGGGGCAAGAGACCCAGTACTTC.

The chain carries TRBV6-5 and TRBJ2-2; 8 nucleotides agree with TRBD2. The CDR3 sequence is 15 residues long. In germline, CDR1 is MNHEY, CDR2 SVGAGI. With V trimmed by 8 bases and J by 4 bases, 9 bases remained unmatched. CDR3 sequence (DNA): TGTGCCAGCCTTACTAGCGGTGGCGGCACCGGGGAGCTGTTTTTT. This sequence encodes CASLTSGGGTGELFF.

V is TRBV6-4 and J is TRBJ1-1, with D uncertain. V was clipped by 5 bases and J by 5 bases, with 3 bases between them. This CDR3 has 10 residues. Germline V gives CDR1 MRHNA, CDR2 SNTAGT. The CDR3 nucleotides are TGTGCCAGCAGTATAACTGAAGCTTTCTTT. Protein: CASSITEAFF.

V is TRBV30 and J is TRBJ1-1; possibly TRBD1 for D (5 bases). The V end was cut by 3 bases, the J end by 6 bases, with 14 bases between. Germline-derived CDR1 and CDR2 are GTSNPN and SVGIG (reference sequence). The CDR3 spans 13 residues. In DNA form, the CDR3 reads TGTGCCTGGAGCGAGGGGAAGGCCCCTGAAGCTTTCTTT. Amino acids: CAWSEGKAPEAFF.

This clone has just a few counts. Different DNA sequences within this sample yield the same CDR3. The chain combines TRBV5-4 with TRBJ2-2; either TRBD1 or TRBD2 may fit D (5 bases each). This CDR3 is built from 14 residues. Trimming removed 0 bases at V and 3 bases at J, with 6 bases between. Germline V lookup: CDR1 SGHNT, CDR2 YYREEE (reference sequence). The CDR3 reads CASSLGGDTGELFF. The CDR3 DNA reads as TGTGCCAGCAGCTTGGGAGGGGACACCGGGGAGCTGTTTTTT.

The chain carries TRBV4-1 and TRBJ2-1, with 11 bases identical to TRBD2. The V segment lost 1 base and the J segment 3 bases; nucleotides outside the gene matches: 2. The germline V gene has CDR1 MGHRA and CDR2 YSYEKL. This CDR3 spans 16 amino acids. CDR3 residues: CASSQGGLADYNEQFF. The CDR3 DNA follows: TGCGCCAGCAGCCAAGGGGGACTAGCGGACTACAATGAGCAGTTCTTC.

The chain couples TRBV19 to TRBJ2-2; a weak D match, TRBD1 (5 bases). The CDR3 is 16 residues long. Between the trimmed V and J ends, which lost 7 bases and 6 bases, there was a span of 21 bases. Germline CDR1 and CDR2: LNHDA and SQIVND (reference sequence). CDR3 residues: CASTSAPGKIAGELFF. In nucleotides, the CDR3 is TGTGCCAGTACCTCAGCACCAGGGAAAATTGCCGGGGAGCTGTTTTTT. The whole variable domain, remainder taken from reference TRBV19 and TRBJ2-2, is DGGITQSPKYLFRKEGQNVTLSCEQNLNHDAMYWYRQDPGQGLRLIYYSQIVNDFQKGDIAEGYSVSREKKESFPLTVTSAQKNPTAFYLCASTSAPGKIAGELFFGEGSRLTVL.

This chain links TRBV29-1 with TRBJ1-1, with D unclear. CDR1 SQVTM and CDR2 ANQGSEA come from the germline V gene. The V gene lost 7 bases and the J gene lost 0 bases, with 9 bases spanning the gap. This CDR3 contains 12 residues. The CDR3 bases are TGCAGCGACTTAAGGATGAACACTGAAGCTTTCTTT. Protein sequence: CSDLRMNTEAFF.

J is TRBJ2-1 and V is TRBV6-5; the match to TRBD2 covers 9 bases. The CDR3 sequence is 16 residues long. The germline CDR1 and CDR2 sequences are MNHEY and SVGAGI. V was pared by 4 bases and J by 8 bases, with 12 bases of the junction left unmatched. The CDR3 loop is CASSSRSGRYLDEQFF. CDR3 bases: TGTGCCAGCAGTTCCCGAAGCGGGAGGTACTTGGATGAGCAGTTCTTC.

The V gene is TRBV11-3, the J gene TRBJ1-1, with D perhaps matching TRBD1 (5 bases). The germline V gene encodes CDR1 SGHNT and CDR2 YENEEA. Trimming left V 1 base short and J 4 bases short, with 13 bases between. The CDR3 spans 15 residues. CDR3 region: CASSLGFGGSTEAFF. The CDR3 DNA sequence: TGTGCCAGCAGCTTAGGGTTCGGGGGGAGCACTGAAGCTTTCTTT.

The chain couples TRBV4-3 to TRBJ1-1; TRBD1 might be the D (5 bases). This CDR3 has 18 residues. Germline values: CDR1 LGHNA, CDR2 YSLEER. V was pared by 1 base and J by 0 bases, with 18 bases between. DNA of the CDR3: TGCGCCAGCAGCCAAGTACCATCGGGACCCTCAATGAACACTGAAGCTTTCTTT. Encoded protein: CASSQVPSGPSMNTEAFF.

The V call is TRBV28, the J call TRBJ2-2; TRBD2 agrees at 7 bases. Germline CDR1 and CDR2: MDHEN and SYDVKM. The junction had 14 bases not matched to a gene; V was cut back by 6 bases and J by 1 base. This CDR3 region has 18 residues. The CDR3 nucleotides are TGTGCCAGCAGCCCGTGGGGGGGGAGCGCCCGGAACACCGGGGAGCTGTTTTTT. Its protein is CASSPWGGSARNTGELFF.